These 9 T cell receptor beta chains were all obtained from the same sample, sequenced in a study of T cell changes during pregnancy in multiple sclerosis. Using immunoSEQ multiplex PCR, the repertoire was profiled, and TCRdb retains in-frame clones only, with some absent. In the table there are tens of thousands of clones, around 91% of which are singletons. Source: peripheral blood, taken in the third trimester of pregnancy. Receptors originate from a female donor in good health, enrolled as a control in a pregnancy study.

V is TRBV12-5 and J is TRBJ2-5; D is perhaps TRBD1 (7 bases). This CDR3 region has 16 residues. Germline V gene lookup returns CDR1 LGHNT and CDR2 FRNRAP. The V end was cut by 4 bases, the J end by 0 bases, with 15 bases between. CDR3: CASGSPGGQYQETQYF. The CDR3 region has the DNA TGTGCTAGTGGTTCCCCCGGGGGACAGTACCAAGAGACCCAGTACTTC. The full variable domain, rest sourced from reference TRBV12-5 and TRBJ2-5, is DARVTQTPRHKVTEMGQEVTMRCQPILGHNTVFWYRQTMMQGLELLAYFRNRAPLDDSGMPKDRFSAEMPDATLATLKIQPSEPRDSAVYFCASGSPGGQYQETQYFGPGTRLLVL.

The CDR3 reads CASSSPGQGAAEAFF. DNA for the CDR3: TGTGCCAGCAGCTCCCCGGGACAGGGGGCCGCTGAAGCTTTCTTT. The chain couples TRBV7-9 to TRBJ1-1; 12 bases map to TRBD1. The ends lost 4 bases at V and 6 bases at J; junction bases unmatched: 6. From germline, CDR1 is SEHNR and CDR2 FQNEAQ (reference sequence). This CDR3 contains 15 residues.

J is TRBJ2-3 and V is TRBV6-4; TRBD1 aligns across 7 bases. With 6 bases clipped from V and 6 bases from J, the junction kept 6 bases outside the gene matches. Germline V gives CDR1 MRHNA, CDR2 SNTAGT. The CDR3 loop spans 13 amino acids. CDR3 residues: CASSLDRADTQYF. CDR3 DNA sequence: TGTGCCAGCAGCCTCGACAGGGCCGATACGCAGTATTTT.

This clone was detected only a few times. The chain employs TRBV5-1 and TRBJ1-6; tentative D call: TRBD1 (5 bases). The V end lost 4 bases, the J end lost 9 bases, and 14 bases lay between the germline ends. The CDR3 sequence is 14 residues long. CDR1 SGHRS and CDR2 YFSETQ come from the germline V gene. DNA of the CDR3: TGCGCCAGCAGCCCTCTGGAGGGGCGTTCACCCCTCCACTTT. Protein sequence: CASSPLEGRSPLHF.

This clone was observed a few times. The chain joins TRBV6-1 to TRBJ1-1, with D unresolved. Germline-derived CDR1 and CDR2 are MNHNS and SASEGT. The CDR3 covers 13 residues. Trimming shortened V by 0 bases and J by 5 bases, and 7 bases separated the two germline ends. CDR3 amino acids: CASSEARATEAFF. The CDR3 nucleotides read TGTGCCAGCAGTGAAGCGAGGGCTACTGAAGCTTTCTTT.

The CDR3 reads CASSSSGATSTDTQYF. The CDR3 nucleotides are TGTGCCAGCAGTTCGAGCGGGGCTACTAGCACAGATACGCAGTATTTT. The V gene is TRBV27, the J gene TRBJ2-3; TRBD2 aligns across 7 bases. J gave up 0 bases and V 4 bases, and 7 bases lay outside the gene matches. CDR1 is MNHEY and CDR2 is SMNVEV in the germline V gene (reference sequence). The CDR3 sequence is 16 residues long.

The rearrangement uses TRBV28 and TRBJ2-7, with 12 bases matching TRBD2. Trimming removed 2 bases from V and 6 bases from J; junction bases left unmatched: 5. Germline V gene lookup returns CDR1 MDHEN and CDR2 SYDVKM. This CDR3 is 15 amino acids long. The CDR3 DNA reads as TGTGCCAGCAGTTTAGCCGGGACTAGCGGGCCCGAGCAGTACTTC. It is translated as CASSLAGTSGPEQYF.

The chain couples TRBV10-3 to TRBJ2-1, with 7 bases fitting TRBD1. The CDR3 sequence is 15 residues long. Germline V gene lookup returns CDR1 ENHRY and CDR2 SYGVKD. Trimming took 6 bases from V and 8 from J; bases not matched to a gene: 13. CDR3 bases: TGTGCCATCAGGCCGACAGGGATGGTGTGGGATGAGCAGTTCTTC. Translating gives CAIRPTGMVWDEQFF.

The chain couples TRBV6-5 to TRBJ2-2; tentatively, D is TRBD1 (6 bases). Germline CDR1 and CDR2: MNHEY and SVGAGI. This CDR3 region has 13 residues. Trimming shortened V by 5 bases and J by 8 bases, and 12 bases separated the two germline ends. CDR3 residues: CASSPGVAGELFF. DNA for the CDR3: TGTGCCAGCAGTCCAGGGGTGGCGGGGGAGCTGTTTTTT.